The rows below give T cell receptor beta chains drawn from one sample of a study of shared clonotypes between healthy human individuals. The table came from immunoSEQ multiplex PCR; TCRdb's copy has only in-frame clones and leaves some out. The data show about 2 million clones, about 95% seen once. The sequenced sample consisted of naive CD8+ T cells sorted from blood. The receptors were sampled from a young man in good health. The CDR3 runs from the conserved cysteine through the conserved F or W.

v_call	j_call	cdr3_length	cdr3_aa
TRBV10-3	TRBJ2-2	13	CAISESPDGELFF
TRBV15	TRBJ2-1	12	CATSRDGSAQFF
TRBV27	TRBJ2-3	13	CASSPGSTDTQYF
TRBV6-5	TRBJ2-1	14	CASSLQGTYNEQFF
TRBV7-9	TRBJ2-7	13	CASSPGPNYEQYF
TRBV27	TRBJ2-1	15	CASMRLAGGLDEQFF
TRBV2	TRBJ2-5	16	CARNYLSRGDQETQYF
TRBV9	TRBJ2-5	14	CASSVAQGRETQYF
TRBV29-1	TRBJ2-7	12	CSVEVGAYEQYF
TRBV2	TRBJ1-2	17	CASSEVVGGQDEYGYTF
TRBV5-5	TRBJ2-7	13	CASSSDRTYEQYF
TRBV9	TRBJ2-7	15	CASSVSGDRSYEQYF
TRBV5-1	TRBJ2-5	14	CASSLGRNQETQYF
TRBV9	TRBJ1-2	13	CASRPGTSYGYTF
TRBV13	TRBJ2-1	16	CASSSILGSSYNEQFF
TRBV5-6	TRBJ1-1	14	CASSPTRLNTEAFF
TRBV10-3	TRBJ1-1	11	CASQGGAEAFF
TRBV30	TRBJ1-2	10	CAGTGSGYTF
TRBV7-9	TRBJ2-2	15	CASSARGAPDGELFF
TRBV9	TRBJ1-4	15	CASSTFPLGDEKLFF
TRBV5-4	TRBJ2-5	14	CASSISGGVETQYF
TRBV7-9	TRBJ1-5	15	CASSPGGGNHQPQHF
TRBV4-3	TRBJ2-1	17	CASSQGGFSTYNNEQFF
TRBV14	TRBJ2-7	13	CASSHQGESEQYF
TRBV7-9	TRBJ2-7	16	CASSTTGTESSYEQYF
TRBV6-1	TRBJ1-2	14	CASSEGPPPYGYTF
TRBV27	TRBJ2-3	15	CASSSGAYSTDTQYF
TRBV4-1	TRBJ1-5	14	CASSQGEGNQPQHF